These 23 T cell receptor beta chains originate from one sample sequenced in a study of ipilimumab plus nivolumab after autologous stem cell transplantation. Sequencing was performed with immunoSEQ multiplex PCR; in TCRdb, only in-frame clones are kept and a portion is missing. The sample has 10,000 to 15,000 clones, around three quarters seen once. Sequencing was performed on PBMCs, taken in a trial of ipilimumab plus nivolumab as post-transplant consolidation. The receptors stem from a male donor with diffuse large B-cell lymphoma.

The rearrangement joins TRBV5-1 to TRBJ2-2; 9 bases line up with TRBD2. The CDR3 contains 16 residues. The V gene's germline CDR1 is SGHRS and CDR2 YFSETQ. V shed 4 bases and J 1 base; nucleotides not matched to a gene: 5. CDR3 coding DNA: TGCGCCAGCAGCAGAGCGGGGGGCTTGAACACCGGGGAGCTGTTTTTT. It specifies CASSRAGGLNTGELFF.

The CDR3 here is CASSQVLAGEYEQFF. CDR3 nucleotide sequence: TGTGCCAGCAGCCAGGTACTAGCGGGAGAGTATGAGCAGTTCTTC. The chain has TRBV4-2 and TRBJ2-1; TRBD2 matches at 11 bases. Per the germline V gene, CDR1 is LGHNA and CDR2 is YNFKEQ. The V gene end was trimmed by 3 bases and the J gene end by 8 bases; junction bases not matched to a gene: 6. The CDR3 covers 15 residues.

There are a few counts of this clone. The chain recombines TRBV5-1 with TRBJ2-5; TRBD2 is a possible D gene (6 bases). Trimming left V 4 bases short and J 3 bases short, with 22 bases between. The CDR3 extends over 17 amino acids. Germline V gives CDR1 SGHRS, CDR2 YFSETQ. CDR3 residues: CASSDTILALGEETQYF. CDR3 coding DNA: TGCGCCAGCAGCGATACCATACTAGCCTTGGGGGAAGAGACCCAGTACTTC. Supplemented by reference TRBV5-1 and TRBJ2-5, the full variable domain reads KAGVTQTPRYLIKTRGQQVTLSCSPISGHRSVSWYQQTPGQGLQFLFEYFSETQRNKGNFPGRFSGRQFSNSRSEMNVSTLELGDSALYLCASSDTILALGEETQYFGPGTRLLVL.

The chain has TRBV13 and TRBJ1-4; TRBD1 might be the D (5 bases). CDR3 length: 14 residues. Germline-derived CDR1 and CDR2 are PRHDT and FYEKMQ (reference sequence). Trimming removed 0 bases at V and 10 bases at J, with 12 bases between. Here the CDR3 reads CASSLGPGSRKLFF. The CDR3 DNA reads as TGTGCCAGCAGCTTAGGTCCAGGGAGCCGAAAACTGTTTTTT. Together with reference TRBV13 and TRBJ1-4, the CDR3 gives the full variable domain: AAGVIQSPRHLIKEKRETATLKCYPIPRHDTVYWYQQGPGQDPQFLISFYEKMQSDKGSIPDRFSAQQFSDYHSELNMSSLELGDSALYFCASSLGPGSRKLFFGSGTQLSVL.

V and J are TRBV6-4 and TRBJ2-1; 8 bases are a match to TRBD2. Germline CDR1 and CDR2: MRHNA and SNTAGT. V shed 2 bases and J 5 bases; nucleotides not matched to a gene: 14. The CDR3 contains 18 residues. CDR3 region: CASSDGGAERESHNEQFF. CDR3 coding DNA: TGTGCCAGCAGTGACGGAGGGGCCGAGCGGGAGTCCCACAATGAGCAGTTCTTC.

This clone is large within its sample. V usage is TRBV7-9 and J usage is TRBJ2-2; D is unresolved. Trimming took off 5 bases at V and 6 bases at J, with 16 bases between the two ends. In germline, CDR1 is SEHNR, CDR2 FQNEAQ (reference sequence). This CDR3 spans 15 amino acids. The CDR3 DNA reads as TGTGCCAGCAGCCCCGGAGCAGGCAACTCCGGGGAGCTGTTTTTT. Translating it yields CASSPGAGNSGELFF.

The J gene is TRBJ2-5, the V gene TRBV18; D may be TRBD1 or TRBD2 (6 bases each). Trimming left V 1 base short and J 2 bases short, with 8 bases between. The CDR3 contains 14 residues. CDR1 KGHSH and CDR2 LQKENI come from the germline V gene. In nucleotides, the CDR3 is TGTGCCAGCTCACCACGGAGGGGGCAAGAGACCCAGTACTTC. Amino acid sequence: CASSPRRGQETQYF.

The rearrangement uses TRBV6-6 and TRBJ1-1, with a weak D call TRBD1 (5 bases). Trimming took 2 bases from V and 4 from J, leaving 8 bases between them. The CDR3 loop spans 13 amino acids. CDR1 MNHNY and CDR2 SVGAGI come from the germline V gene (reference sequence). CDR3 nucleotide sequence: TGTGCCAGCAGTTACGGCAGGGCCACTGAAGCTTTCTTT. The encoded protein is CASSYGRATEAFF.

This clone came up once. The chain joins TRBV7-2 to TRBJ1-4; the D is unclear. The CDR3 runs to 13 residues. Trimming left V 2 bases short and J 6 bases short, with 7 bases between. Germline V gene lookup returns CDR1 SGHTA and CDR2 FQGNSA. Here the CDR3 reads CASSLIPDEKLFF. In DNA form, the CDR3 reads TGTGCCAGCAGCTTAATCCCCGATGAAAAACTGTTTTTT.

V and J are TRBV9 and TRBJ2-3, with 9 bases matching TRBD1. J was trimmed by 2 bases and V by 6 bases; bases with no gene match: 4. Germline V gene sequence: CDR1 SGDLS, CDR2 YYNGEE. The CDR3 is 14 amino acids. The CDR3 reads CASTGTGITDTQYF. The CDR3 DNA follows: TGTGCCAGCACCGGGACAGGGATCACAGATACGCAGTATTTT.

The chain joins TRBV2 to TRBJ1-5; 9 nucleotides match TRBD1. Germline trimming cut 3 bases from V and 4 bases from J; bases unmatched to any gene: 13. Germline CDR1 and CDR2: SNHLY and FYNNEI. This CDR3 has 18 amino acids. The CDR3 region is CASSEGNRDRVMNQPQHF. The CDR3, as DNA: TGTGCCAGCAGTGAGGGCAACCGGGACAGGGTGATGAATCAGCCCCAGCATTTT.

The V gene is TRBV25-1, the J gene TRBJ1-1; the match to TRBD1 covers 8 bases. The CDR3 has 15 residues. Germline V CDR1 and CDR2: MGHDK, SYGVNS. Unmatched junction bases numbered 9, after V lost 2 bases and J lost 7 bases. CDR3 region: CASSELPTGDGEAFF. Here the CDR3 DNA reads TGTGCCAGCAGTGAACTACCGACAGGGGATGGTGAAGCTTTCTTT.

The V gene is TRBV5-4, the J gene TRBJ2-7, with 11 bases lining up with TRBD1. The CDR3 covers 15 residues. Trimming removed 2 bases from V and 7 bases from J; junction bases left unmatched: 8. CDR1 and CDR2 (germline): SGHNT, YYREEE (reference sequence). The CDR3 region has the DNA TGTGCCAGCAGCTTCCCGGACAGGGGGCCGAAAGAGCAGTACTTC. Translation: CASSFPDRGPKEQYF.

The gene calls are TRBV5-1 and TRBJ2-1; 10 nucleotides match TRBD2. The CDR3 is 16 residues long. Germline assignment: CDR1 SGHRS and CDR2 YFSETQ. The trim removed 5 bases at V and 1 base at J, leaving 6 bases unmatched. CDR3 loop: CASSRIAGGSYNEQFF. The CDR3 DNA sequence: TGCGCCAGCAGTCGAATAGCGGGAGGTTCCTACAATGAGCAGTTCTTC.

This clone has a handful of counts. The chain recombines TRBV11-2 with TRBJ2-4; D gene unclear. Deletions cut 5 bases from V and 5 bases from J, with 7 bases between. The CDR3 is 12 residues long. Germline-derived CDR1 and CDR2 are SGHAT and FQNNGV. The CDR3 here is CASSPSQNIQYF. The CDR3 nucleotides read TGTGCCAGCAGCCCCAGCCAAAACATTCAGTACTTC.

The rearrangement uses TRBV9 and TRBJ1-5, with 8 bases matching TRBD1. Per germline, CDR1 SGDLS and CDR2 YYNGEE. CDR3 size: 15 residues. The ends lost 2 bases at V and 9 bases at J; junction bases unmatched: 10. CDR3 coding DNA: TGTGCCAGCAGCGTTTCCGGGACAGGCATTAGGCCCCAGCATTTT. It is translated as CASSVSGTGIRPQHF.

The chain combines TRBV6-1 with TRBJ2-1, with D perhaps matching TRBD1 (5 bases). This CDR3 comprises 14 residues. Between the trimmed V and J ends, which lost 1 base and 16 bases, there was a span of 20 bases. Germline V lookup: CDR1 MNHNS, CDR2 SASEGT. CDR3 region: CASSEGWNGAAPFF. In DNA, the CDR3 is TGTGCCAGCAGTGAAGGGTGGAATGGGGCGGCCCCTTTCTTC.

The V and J genes are TRBV5-1 and TRBJ1-2; 9 nucleotides agree with TRBD1. The CDR3 has 16 residues. The germline CDR1 and CDR2 sequences are SGHRS and YFSETQ. Unmatched junction bases numbered 5, after V lost 0 bases and J lost 2 bases. CDR3 DNA: TGCGCCAGCAGCTTGGACCTACAGGGGGCGAACTATGGCTACACCTTC. Amino acid sequence: CASSLDLQGANYGYTF.

By sample fraction, this clone is medium-sized (0.01 to 0.1%). The V gene is TRBV10-1, the J gene TRBJ1-1; D is unclear. In germline, CDR1 is WNHNN, CDR2 SYGVQD (reference sequence). This CDR3 spans 13 amino acids. V lost 5 bases to trimming and J lost 4 bases, with 11 bases between them. The CDR3 bases are TGCGCCAGCAGTAGGCCGGACGGCACTGAAGCTTTCTTT. It translates to CASSRPDGTEAFF.

This chain links TRBV2 with TRBJ2-7; TRBD1 agrees at 9 bases. Looked up from germline, CDR1 is SNHLY and CDR2 is FYNNEI. This CDR3 has 14 amino acids. V dropped 7 bases and J dropped 4; count of bases not matched to a gene: 8. In nucleotides, the CDR3 is TGTGCCAGCAAGGACCGGGACAGGGTGTACGAGCAGTACTTC. Its translation is CASKDRDRVYEQYF.

This sequence joins TRBV28 and TRBJ2-7, with 9 bases lining up with TRBD1. The V gene's germline CDR1 is MDHEN and CDR2 SYDVKM. Losses at the gene ends were 6 bases for V and 3 bases for J; bases not matched to a gene: 6. The CDR3 is 14 amino acids. CDR3 protein: CASSPGTGRYEQYF. The CDR3 DNA is TGTGCCAGCAGCCCCGGGACAGGGCGCTACGAGCAGTACTTC.

This chain uses TRBV5-5 with TRBJ1-2; D is perhaps TRBD1 (5 bases). The germline V gene encodes CDR1 SGHKS and CDR2 YYEKEE (reference sequence). Trimming pared 6 bases from V and 0 bases from J, leaving 15 bases between. The CDR3 is made up of 15 amino acids. CDR3 in amino acids: CASNILGGANYGYTF. DNA for the CDR3: TGTGCCAGCAACATCCTTGGGGGGGCTAACTATGGCTACACCTTC.

The rearrangement joins TRBV19 to TRBJ2-7; 9 bases line up with TRBD1. Germline trimming cut 1 base from V and 1 base from J; bases unmatched to any gene: 2. Looked up from germline, CDR1 is LNHDA and CDR2 is SQIVND (reference sequence). CDR3 length: 15 residues. In DNA form, the CDR3 reads TGTGCCAGTAGTATAGGAGGGACAGGGTCCTACGAGCAGTACTTC. Its protein is CASSIGGTGSYEQYF. The full variable domain, in which reference TRBV19 and TRBJ2-7 provide the parts outside the CDR3, is DGGITQSPKYLFRKEGQNVTLSCEQNLNHDAMYWYRQDPGQGLRLIYYSQIVNDFQKGDIAEGYSVSREKKESFPLTVTSAQKNPTAFYLCASSIGGTGSYEQYFGPGTRLTVT.